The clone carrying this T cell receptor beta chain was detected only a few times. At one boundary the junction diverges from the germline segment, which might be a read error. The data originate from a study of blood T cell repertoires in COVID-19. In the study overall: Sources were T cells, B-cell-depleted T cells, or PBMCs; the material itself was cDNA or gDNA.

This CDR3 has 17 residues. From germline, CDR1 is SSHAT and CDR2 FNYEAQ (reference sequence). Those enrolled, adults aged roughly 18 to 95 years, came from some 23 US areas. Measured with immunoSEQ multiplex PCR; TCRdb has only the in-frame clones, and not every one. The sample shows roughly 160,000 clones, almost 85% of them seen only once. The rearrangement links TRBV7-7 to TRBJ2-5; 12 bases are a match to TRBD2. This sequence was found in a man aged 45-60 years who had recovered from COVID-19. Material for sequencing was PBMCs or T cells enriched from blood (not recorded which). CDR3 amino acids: CASSLRLAGANQETQYF. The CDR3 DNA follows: TGTGCTAGCAGCTTAAGACTAGCGGGAGCAAACCAAGAGACCCAGTACTTC.